This is a list of T cell receptor beta chains from one sample in a study of CD8 T cells in ankylosing spondylitis. TCRdb re-derived calls from the 5' RACE reads in MiXCR, one entry per CDR3 protein. The repertoire consists of a few hundred thousand distinct CDR3 sequences, with around 22% occurring once and the leading ten covering about 16%. Sequences were obtained from blood, either unsorted or a sorted T cell fraction (not recorded which). These receptors all stem from a male donor with ankylosing spondylitis. Each CDR3 is given with its conserved first and last residue. Fields, in order: clone size, D gene, V gene, J gene, CDR3 protein, CDR3 DNA. A D gene is named only where the DNA matches it firmly. Clone size is not always given. Where it is, it says once, few, many or a class for expanded clones.

>-|-|TRBV15|TRBJ2-7
CATSRDLSSYEQYF
TGTGCCACCAGCAGAGATCTCAGCTCCTACGAGCAGTACTTC
>-|-|TRBV21-1|TRBJ2-7
CASSKLVGTSGRAGEQYF
TGTGCCAGCAGCAAATTGGTTGGGACTAGCGGGAGGGCGGGAGAGCAGTACTTC
>few|-|TRBV11-2|TRBJ1-1
CASSFLGDNSVEAFF
TGTGCCAGCAGCTTCCTGGGCGACAACTCCGTTGAAGCTTTCTTT
>-|-|TRBV12-3/TRBV12-4|TRBJ1-4
CASSVAGGIEKLFF
TGTGCCAGCAGCGTGGCCGGGGGTATTGAAAAACTGTTTTTT
>-|TRBD2|TRBV3-1|TRBJ2-3
CASSQGTSGTDTQYF
TGTGCCAGCAGCCAAGGGACTAGCGGCACAGATACGCAGTATTTT
>few|TRBD2|TRBV20-1|TRBJ2-1
CSASDSGRVLGEQFF
TGCAGTGCTAGCGATAGCGGGAGGGTCCTCGGTGAGCAGTTCTTC
>few|-|TRBV10-3|TRBJ1-2
CAISEGGGYTF
TGTGCCATCAGTGAGGGTGGCGGCTACACCTTC
>-|-|TRBV20-1|TRBJ2-5
CSARRIGTETQYF
TGCAGTGCTAGACGGATCGGGACGGAGACCCAGTACTTC
>few|-|TRBV29-1|TRBJ1-2
CSVKTRQAPNYGYTF
TGCAGCGTTAAAACCCGGCAGGCGCCCAACTATGGCTACACCTTC
>-|-|TRBV12-5|TRBJ2-1
CASGPFTMSYNEQFF
TGTGCTAGTGGTCCGTTTACGATGTCCTACAATGAGCAGTTCTTC
>-|-|TRBV5-1|TRBJ1-1
CASSLGGKVEAFF
TGCGCCAGCAGCTTAGGGGGAAAGGTTGAAGCTTTCTTT
>-|TRBD1|TRBV19|TRBJ2-1
CASSMGQGYNEQFF
TGTGCCAGTAGTATGGGACAGGGATACAATGAGCAGTTCTTC
>many|-|TRBV5-1|TRBJ2-2
CASSGTPHTGELFF
TGCGCCAGCAGCGGGACACCTCACACCGGGGAGCTGTTTTTT
>-|TRBD1|TRBV6-1|TRBJ1-1
CASGQGVMNTEAFF
TGTGCCAGCGGACAGGGGGTTATGAACACTGAAGCTTTCTTT
>-|-|TRBV5-1|TRBJ1-5
CASSSLAGQPQHF
TGCGCCAGCAGCTCTCTCGCGGGGCAGCCCCAGCATTTT
>once|-|TRBV5-1|TRBJ2-2
CASSLTPSADRNTGELFF
TGCGCCAGCAGCCTTACCCCTTCCGCAGACCGGAACACCGGGGAGCTGTTTTTT
>-|-|TRBV7-6|TRBJ2-2
CASSSLGTGELFF
TGTGCCAGCAGCTCCCTCGGCACCGGGGAGCTGTTTTTT
>once|-|TRBV7-6|TRBJ2-1
CASTRGARGGNEQFF
TGTGCCAGCACCAGGGGTGCTAGGGGGGGGAATGAGCAGTTCTTC
>few|TRBD2|TRBV29-1|TRBJ2-1
CSVERLAAAEQFF
TGCAGCGTTGAAAGGCTAGCGGCGGCTGAGCAGTTCTTC
>-|TRBD2|TRBV5-1|TRBJ2-3
CASRGTSGTDTQYF
TGCGCCAGCAGGGGGACTAGCGGCACAGATACGCAGTATTTT
>few|TRBD1|TRBV20-1|TRBJ1-1
CSATKDRDGEAFF
TGCAGTGCTACCAAGGACAGGGACGGTGAAGCTTTCTTT
>few|-|TRBV5-5|TRBJ2-1
CASSLGGEGGNEQFF
TGTGCCAGCAGCTTGGGGGGGGAAGGAGGCAATGAGCAGTTCTTC
>-|TRBD2|TRBV20-1|TRBJ2-1
CSADTSGRNNEQFF
TGCAGTGCCGATACTAGCGGGAGGAACAATGAGCAGTTCTTC
>-|-|TRBV12-3/TRBV12-4|TRBJ2-3
CASSEALDTQYF
TGTGCCAGCAGTGAAGCACTAGATACGCAGTATTTT
>few|TRBD1|TRBV7-9|TRBJ2-1
CASRKPGQGYGNEQFF
TGTGCCAGCAGGAAACCGGGACAGGGATACGGGAATGAGCAGTTCTTC
>-|-|TRBV15|TRBJ2-1
CATSRFAGYNEQFF
TGTGCCACCAGCAGATTCGCGGGATACAATGAGCAGTTCTTC
>few|TRBD1|TRBV12-3/TRBV12-4|TRBJ2-5
CASSFQGAFARTTQYF
TGTGCCAGCAGTTTTCAGGGGGCCTTTGCAAGAACGACCCAGTACTTC
>few|TRBD2|TRBV12-3/TRBV12-4|TRBJ2-2
CASSSSPGLAGAGELFF
TGTGCCAGCAGCTCTTCCCCGGGACTAGCGGGAGCCGGGGAGCTGTTTTTT
>few|-|TRBV10-3|TRBJ2-5
CAISLTGPGAETQYF
TGTGCCATCAGCCTCACAGGGCCAGGGGCAGAGACCCAGTACTTC
>-|-|TRBV7-9|TRBJ2-3
CASSLALTGDTQYF
TGTGCCAGCAGCTTAGCGTTGACCGGAGATACGCAGTATTTT
>-|TRBD1|TRBV18|TRBJ2-2
CASSPQRTGKNTGELFF
TGTGCCAGCTCACCACAAAGGACAGGAAAGAACACCGGGGAGCTGTTTTTT
>few|-|TRBV20-1|TRBJ1-6
CSAPYPRGSSPLHF
TGCAGTGCTCCGTACCCCAGGGGAAGTTCACCCCTCCACTTT
>few|TRBD2|TRBV3-1|TRBJ2-7
CASSQTGTSGLQYF
TGTGCCAGCAGCCAGACCGGGACTAGCGGACTCCAGTACTTC
>-|-|TRBV29-1|TRBJ2-2
CSVAPSHLGGELFF
TGCAGCGTTGCACCTAGTCATCTTGGCGGGGAGCTGTTTTTT
>few|-|TRBV25-1|TRBJ2-7
CASSEGGRPYEQYF
TGTGCCAGCAGCGAGGGCGGACGGCCCTACGAGCAGTACTTC
>-|TRBD1|TRBV7-8|TRBJ1-1
CASSPPRLGRGQVRNTEAFF
TGTGCCAGCAGCCCCCCCCGGCTAGGCAGGGGGCAGGTCAGGAACACTGAAGCTTTCTTT
>-|TRBD1|TRBV27|TRBJ2-2
CASSYLTGGRTGELFF
TGTGCCAGCAGTTACCTCACAGGGGGCAGGACCGGGGAGCTGTTTTTT
>-|-|TRBV5-1|TRBJ1-4
CASSLASGRTNEKLFF
TGCGCCAGCAGCTTGGCCTCCGGGAGAACGAATGAAAAACTGTTTTTT
>-|-|TRBV28|TRBJ2-1
CASGTINEQFF
TGTGCCTCAGGAACCATAAATGAGCAGTTCTTC
>few|TRBD2|TRBV18|TRBJ2-3
CASSPGGSGADTQYF
TGTGCCAGCTCACCCGGCGGGAGCGGCGCAGATACGCAGTATTTT
>few|TRBD2|TRBV5-1|TRBJ2-1
CASSFETSLNEQFF
TGCGCCAGCAGCTTCGAGACTAGCTTGAATGAGCAGTTCTTC
>-|-|TRBV15|TRBJ1-4
CATSRAIGQGDEKLFF
TGTGCCACCAGCAGAGCCATTGGGCAGGGTGATGAAAAACTGTTTTTT
>few|-|TRBV20-1|TRBJ2-1
CSADRGLNYNEQFF
TGCAGTGCTGACCGAGGACTTAACTACAATGAGCAGTTCTTC
>-|TRBD1|TRBV20-1|TRBJ2-7
CSATTGVLYEQYF
TGCAGTGCTACAACAGGGGTTCTCTACGAGCAGTACTTC
>-|-|TRBV9|TRBJ1-6
CASSARDDSLSPLHF
TGTGCCAGCAGCGCCCGGGACGACTCCTTATCACCCCTCCACTTT
>-|-|TRBV12-3/TRBV12-4|TRBJ2-1
CASAGRVGRSYNEQFF
TGTGCCAGCGCCGGCCGGGTTGGCAGATCCTACAATGAGCAGTTCTTC
>-|-|TRBV21-1|TRBJ2-7
CASSAGQGYEQYF
TGTGCCAGCAGTGCGGGACAGGGCTACGAGCAGTACTTC
>-|-|TRBV5-1|TRBJ2-5
CASSLAWGRVETQYF
TGCGCCAGCAGCTTGGCTTGGGGGCGCGTAGAGACCCAGTACTTC
>-|TRBD2|TRBV12-3/TRBV12-4|TRBJ2-7
CASSWGLAGVEQYF
TGTGCCAGCAGTTGGGGACTAGCGGGAGTCGAGCAGTACTTC
>-|TRBD2|TRBV6-2/TRBV6-3|TRBJ2-1
CASSAGTSGSEQFF
TGTGCCAGCAGTGCCGGGACTAGCGGTAGTGAGCAGTTCTTC
>few|TRBD2|TRBV2|TRBJ2-3
CAGAGGGTDTQYF
TGTGCCGGAGCGGGAGGAGGGACAGATACGCAGTATTTT
>-|-|TRBV25-1|TRBJ2-7
CASSRIFRDDSYEQYF
TGTGCCAGCAGTCGGATATTCCGGGACGACTCCTACGAGCAGTACTTC
>-|TRBD1|TRBV3-1|TRBJ2-3
CASSQDWGQGATDTQYF
TGTGCCAGCAGCCAAGATTGGGGACAGGGGGCAACAGATACGCAGTATTTT